The 27 T cell receptor beta chains presented below share a single source sample, sequenced in a study of T cells in Graves' hyperthyroidism and ophthalmopathy. Amplification of TCR beta CDR3 regions used RNA as the template. Initially, a first-round RT-PCR of the TCR CDR3 employed the HTBI primer set. TCRdb called the multiplex PCR reads again in MiXCR, with one record for every CDR3 protein. Counted here are hundreds of thousands of distinct CDR3 sequences, around 40% occurring once; the ten biggest clones make up about a third. Sequencing input: blood. These receptors came from a woman aged 35 to 49 with Graves' hyperthyroidism.

This chain links TRBV2 with TRBJ1-5, with 7 bases matching TRBD1. The CDR3 is made up of 13 amino acids. V dropped 11 bases and J dropped 5; count of bases not matched to a gene: 9. The germline gives CDR1 SNHLY, CDR2 FYNNEI. The CDR3 coding sequence is TGTGCCTCCCACGAGGGGGCGGATCAGCCCCAGCATTTT. It encodes CASHEGADQPQHF.

V usage is TRBV28 and J usage is TRBJ2-2; tentatively, D is TRBD1 (6 bases). From germline, CDR1 is MDHEN and CDR2 SYDVKM. The length of the CDR3 is 14 residues. V lost 9 bases and J 0 bases, leaving 11 bases between the germline ends. The CDR3 sequence is CASIQGTNTGELFF. For the CDR3, the DNA is TGTGCCAGTATACAGGGCACGAACACCGGGGAGCTGTTTTTT.

The V call is TRBV12-3 or TRBV12-4, the J call TRBJ1-2; no clear D. V lost 4 bases, J lost 7 bases, and 10 bases lay in between. CDR3 length equals 12 residues. The CDR3 nucleotides are TGTGCCAGCAGTTCCCAAGTAGCTGGCTACACCTTC. This translates into CASSSQVAGYTF.

This clonotype was recorded many times. The chain carries TRBV29-1 and TRBJ1-1; D not certain. V was shortened by 4 bases and J by 3 bases, with 9 bases between the two germline ends. Germline V CDR1 and CDR2: SQVTM, ANQGSEA. The CDR3 totals 12 residues. CDR3 sequence reads: CSVAEKHTEAFF. The CDR3 coding sequence is TGCAGCGTTGCGGAGAAACACACTGAAGCTTTCTTT. Full variable domain (missing parts from reference TRBV29-1 and TRBJ1-1): SAVISQKPSRDICQRGTSLTIQCQVDSQVTMMFWYRQQPGQSLTLIATANQGSEATYESGFVIDKFPISRPNLTFSTLTVSNMSPEDSSIYLCSVAEKHTEAFFGQGTRLTVV.

This clonotype occurred a few times. The chain's CDR3 is CASSYQGPAEAFF. DNA for the CDR3: TGTGCCAGCAGTTACCAGGGGCCGGCTGAAGCTTTCTTT. The V call is TRBV6-2 or TRBV6-3, the J call TRBJ1-1; D may be TRBD1 (6 bases). This CDR3 is built from 13 residues. CDR1 MNHEY and CDR2 SVGEGT come from the germline V gene. V lost 2 bases and J lost 6, with 10 bases in between.

The sample holds many counts of this clonotype. One end of the junction does not line up with germline, which may come from a read error. V is TRBV7-9 and J is TRBJ2-7; D is ambiguous. The CDR3 consists of 12 residues. Per the germline V gene, CDR1 is SEHNR and CDR2 is FQNEAQ (reference sequence). CDR3 bases: TGTGCCAGCAGCTTAGTGTCCTCCGAGCAGTACTTC. Amino acids: CASSLVSSEQYF.

The rearrangement joins TRBV19 to TRBJ2-2; weak D call: TRBD1 (6 bases). The V gene's germline CDR1 is LNHDA and CDR2 SQIVND (reference sequence). The ends were cut back, 8 bases at V and 1 base at J, with 17 bases in the middle. The CDR3 totals 16 residues. The CDR3 bases are TGTGCCAGTCTGGGACATCCCTTTGGGAACACCGGGGAGCTGTTTTTT. Translating it yields CASLGHPFGNTGELFF.

In nucleotides, the CDR3 is TGCGCCAGCAGCCAATTACCCAGGGGGTGGGGCACTGAAGCTTTCTTT. Translating it yields CASSQLPRGWGTEAFF. The chain has TRBV4-1 and TRBJ1-1, with 7 positions matching TRBD1. Unmatched junction bases numbered 10, after V lost 2 bases and J lost 4 bases. This CDR3 region has 16 residues. Germline V CDR1 and CDR2: MGHRA, YSYEKL.

This clonotype was seen a few times. A single base separates this from a much larger clone, so it may be a read error. The genes are TRBV20-1 and TRBJ1-6, with D possibly matching TRBD1 (6 bases). Trimming cost V 1 base and J 13 bases, with 20 bases left between them. In germline, CDR1 is DFQATT, CDR2 SNEGSKA (reference sequence). The length of the CDR3 is 15 residues. CDR3 DNA sequence: TGCAGTGCTAGAGGCCTATGGACAGAAGGAACGCCCCTCCACTTT. This translates into CSARGLWTEGTPLHF.

The V and J genes are TRBV11-2 and TRBJ1-3, with TRBD1 identical over 12 bases. The CDR3 runs to 17 residues. The germline CDR1 and CDR2 sequences are SGHAT and FQNNGV. The junction had 9 bases not matched to a gene; V was cut back by 5 bases and J by 4 bases. The CDR3 bases are TGTGCCAGCAGCGCCATCCGGGACAGGGGGCTCGGAAACACCATATATTTT. This translates into CASSAIRDRGLGNTIYF.

This rearrangement joins TRBV29-1 to TRBJ2-7; no clear D. The V and J ends lost 4 bases and 1 base respectively, with 11 bases between them. There are 13 residues in the CDR3. CDR1 is SQVTM and CDR2 is ANQGSEA in the germline V gene. This chain's CDR3 is CSVVSQISYEQYF. The CDR3 DNA reads TGCAGCGTTGTTAGTCAAATTTCCTACGAGCAGTACTTC.

The sample holds many counts of this clonotype. The genes are TRBV10-3 and TRBJ2-7, with 8 bases lining up with TRBD2. The CDR3 is 17 amino acids. V lost 7 bases, J lost 3 bases, and 17 bases stayed unmatched. From germline, CDR1 is ENHRY and CDR2 SYGVKD. This CDR3 reads CAIKSGMSGSAYYEQYF. CDR3 in DNA: TGTGCCATCAAGTCCGGTATGAGCGGGAGTGCATACTACGAGCAGTACTTC.

This chain links TRBV4-1 with TRBJ2-7; 8 nucleotides match TRBD2. Germline lookup yields CDR1 MGHRA and CDR2 YSYEKL. This CDR3 region has 14 residues. With 2 bases clipped from V and 3 bases from J, the junction kept 3 bases outside the gene matches. The CDR3 sequence: CASSQLSGGYEQYF. The CDR3 bases are TGCGCCAGCAGCCAACTCAGCGGGGGCTACGAGCAGTACTTC.

This clonotype was detected many times. The V gene is TRBV15, the J gene TRBJ1-5; D is undetermined. The CDR3 runs 15 residues. Trimming removed 0 bases at V and 3 bases at J, with 9 bases between. Germline CDR1 and CDR2: LNHNV and YYDKDF (reference sequence). The CDR3 loop reads CATSRDLGNNQPQHF. The DNA of the CDR3 is TGTGCCACCAGCAGAGATCTGGGGAACAATCAGCCCCAGCATTTT.

This clonotype was counted at least ten times. J is TRBJ2-7 and V is TRBV12-3 or TRBV12-4, with D unresolved. Between the trimmed V and J ends, which lost 1 base and 3 bases, there was a span of 7 bases. The CDR3 totals 13 residues. The CDR3 loop reads CASSLVSLYEQYF. Written as DNA, the CDR3 is TGTGCCAGCAGTTTAGTGTCGCTCTACGAGCAGTACTTC.

V is TRBV5-6 and J is TRBJ1-1, with D possibly being TRBD1 (6 bases). This CDR3 spans 13 amino acids. V was pared by 4 bases and J by 6 bases, with 13 bases between. Germline CDR1 and CDR2: SGHDT and YYEEEE. The CDR3 reads CASSRRQAPEAFF. As DNA, the CDR3 is TGTGCCAGCAGCCGACGACAGGCCCCTGAAGCTTTCTTT.

The chain recombines TRBV7-2 with TRBJ2-2; D perhaps matches TRBD1 (7 bases). This CDR3 is built from 16 residues. CDR1 is SGHTA and CDR2 is FQGNSA in the germline V gene. The V end lost 1 base, the J end lost 4 bases, and 13 bases lay between the germline ends. CDR3 sequence reads: CASSLEQGGGTGELFF. The CDR3 nucleotides are TGTGCCAGCAGCTTAGAGCAGGGGGGCGGCACCGGGGAGCTGTTTTTT.

Only a few counts were recorded for this clonotype. The chain joins TRBV5-4 to TRBJ2-3; 7 nucleotides align to TRBD2. Germline CDR1 reads SGHNT; CDR2 reads YYREEE (reference sequence). The CDR3 is 16 amino acids. V gave up 4 bases and J gave up 7 bases; unmatched junction bases: 15. The CDR3 DNA is TGTGCCAGCAGCGACCCGACTAGCTGGGTTGGAAATACGCAGTATTTT. It translates to CASSDPTSWVGNTQYF.

The V and J genes are TRBV2 and TRBJ1-4; D gene ambiguous. From germline, CDR1 is SNHLY and CDR2 FYNNEI. The CDR3 runs 15 residues. The V gene lost 0 bases and the J gene lost 3 bases, with 8 bases spanning the gap. CDR3 region: CASSEARQSNEKLFF. The CDR3, as DNA: TGTGCCAGCAGTGAAGCGCGCCAGTCTAATGAAAAACTGTTTTTT. Supplemented by reference TRBV2 and TRBJ1-4, the full variable domain reads EPEVTQTPSHQVTQMGQEVILRCVPISNHLYFYWYRQILGQKVEFLVSFYNNEISEKSEIFDDQFSVERPDGSNFTLKIRSTKLEDSAMYFCASSEARQSNEKLFFGSGTQLSVL.

The J gene is TRBJ1-1, the V gene TRBV6-5; 8 nucleotides line up with TRBD1. The V and J ends lost 1 base and 0 bases, in that order; junction bases with no gene match: 1. Germline lookup yields CDR1 MNHEY and CDR2 SVGAGI. The CDR3 is 15 amino acids. The CDR3 DNA reads TGTGCCAGCAGTTACTTGGGACAGGTGAACACTGAAGCTTTCTTT. Its translation is CASSYLGQVNTEAFF.

This chain links TRBV10-3 with TRBJ2-7, with TRBD2 matching 10 bases. TRBJ2-1 matches the DNA end more closely, so the J call is doubtful. In germline, CDR1 is ENHRY, CDR2 SYGVKD. This CDR3 is built from 15 residues. The CDR3 reads CAISDSLAGEDEQFF. CDR3 DNA: TGTGCCATCAGTGATTCCCTAGCGGGAGAGGATGAGCAGTTCTTC.

This clonotype turned up a few times. The genes are TRBV4-3 and TRBJ1-2; TRBD1 might be the D (6 bases). Germline CDR1 is LGHNA and CDR2 is YSLEER. The CDR3 runs 15 residues. V was cut by 0 bases and J by 2 bases, with 10 bases left in between. CDR3 protein: CASSQEIGGNYGYTF. CDR3 sequence (DNA): TGCGCCAGCAGCCAAGAGATAGGGGGAAACTATGGCTACACCTTC.

As to this clonotype: One end of the junction is discordant with germline, which a read error may explain. The chain combines TRBV20-1 with TRBJ1-6; D is undetermined. This CDR3 region has 16 residues. Germline CDR1 is DFQATT and CDR2 is SNEGSKA (reference sequence). CDR3 region: CSASIGGSSYNSSLHF. CDR3 nucleotides: TGCAGTGCTAGCATAGGCGGAAGCTCCTATAATTCATCCCTCCACTTT.

This clonotype appeared many times. The genes are TRBV12-3 or TRBV12-4 and TRBJ2-7, with D maybe TRBD2 (6 bases). The ends were cut back, 3 bases at V and 5 bases at J, with 11 bases in the middle. The CDR3 spans 13 residues. In nucleotides, the CDR3 is TGTGCCAGCAGTTTGTCGCGGGATGACGAGCAGTACTTC. Amino acid sequence: CASSLSRDDEQYF.

About this clonotype: Sequence at one end of the junction differs from germline and may be a read error. This rearrangement joins TRBV19 to TRBJ1-5, with 7 bases fitting TRBD1. The CDR3 totals 15 residues. Germline V gene lookup returns CDR1 LNHDA and CDR2 SQIVND (reference sequence). The CDR3 coding sequence is TGTGCCAGTAGTACCGGGACAGACTTCAATCAGTCCCAGCATTTT. It yields the protein CASSTGTDFNQSQHF.

J is TRBJ1-5 and V is TRBV6-5; unclear D gene. The CDR3 is 13 amino acids. The V end lost 9 bases, the J end lost 3 bases, and 12 bases lay between the germline ends. Germline CDR1 MNHEY, CDR2 SVGAGI. CDR3 nucleotide sequence: TGTGCCAGTTTCCCGGGGTACAATCAGCCCCAGCATTTT. Its protein product is CASFPGYNQPQHF.

In this sample, this clonotype turned up many times. The gene calls are TRBV15 and TRBJ1-1, with D possibly matching TRBD1 (6 bases). Per germline, CDR1 LNHNV and CDR2 YYDKDF (reference sequence). V lost 5 bases and J lost 5, with 12 bases in between. This CDR3 contains 13 residues. This CDR3 reads CATSAQGLTEAFF. Written as DNA, the CDR3 is TGTGCCACCAGCGCACAGGGTTTAACTGAAGCTTTCTTT.